The 30 T cell receptor beta chains below all came from one sample that was sequenced in a study of CD8 T cells in Susac syndrome. A quantity of roughly 0.5 to 1 ug RNA underwent reverse transcription using random hexamers. TCRdb fed the immunoSEQ multiplex PCR reads into MiXCR, producing one record per CDR3 protein. Of about 400,000 distinct CDR3 sequences detected, about 85% appear once; the ten largest clones hold roughly 0.1%. Sample: CD8+ T cells from PBMCs. The receptors shown here come from a human donor with multiple sclerosis.

CDR3 nucleotides: TGTGCCTGGGGACAGGGAAAATCATTCTATGAGCAGTTCTTC. Encoded protein: CAWGQGKSFYEQFF. The chain links TRBV30 to TRBJ2-1; 8 bases are shared with TRBD1. This CDR3 has 14 residues. Germline loops: CDR1 GTSNPN, CDR2 SVGIG (reference sequence). V shed 5 bases and J 8 bases; nucleotides not matched to a gene: 11.

The chain is built from TRBV2 and TRBJ1-5; D unresolved. CDR3 size: 12 residues. Per the germline V gene, CDR1 is SNHLY and CDR2 is FYNNEI. Trimming pared 6 bases from V and 5 bases from J, leaving 8 bases between. For the CDR3, the DNA is TGTGCCAGCAGGGCCTGGGATCAGCCCCAGCATTTT. Its translation is CASRAWDQPQHF.

The table lists this clonotype with a count of one. This rearrangement joins TRBV27 to TRBJ1-1, with D possibly being TRBD1 (6 bases). The CDR3 is made up of 15 amino acids. V was clipped by 5 bases and J by 6 bases, with 19 bases between them. Germline lookup yields CDR1 MNHEY and CDR2 SMNVEV (reference sequence). CDR3 coding DNA: TGTGCCAGCAGTCTAGGGGGGGCGCTTCAGGCTGAAGCTTTCTTT. It specifies CASSLGGALQAEAFF.

The V call is TRBV5-8, the J call TRBJ1-2, with D maybe TRBD1 (5 bases). This CDR3 contains 13 residues. V gave up 2 bases and J gave up 7 bases, with 12 bases separating them. Germline values: CDR1 SGHTS, CDR2 YDEGEE. For the CDR3, the DNA is TGTGCCAGCAGCTTTCCGGGGGGTCCTGGCTACACCTTC. This codes for CASSFPGGPGYTF.

Only one count was recorded for this clonotype. The chain has TRBV11-2 and TRBJ2-7, with D uncertain. Germline CDR1 and CDR2: SGHAT and FQNNGV. Trimming cost V 5 bases and J 2 bases, with 7 bases left between them. The CDR3 loop spans 12 amino acids. CDR3 in amino acids: CASSHSPYEQYF. Written as DNA, the CDR3 is TGTGCCAGCAGCCACAGCCCCTACGAGCAGTACTTC.

The chain joins TRBV5-6 to TRBJ2-6; unclear D gene. Trimming took off 2 bases at V and 0 bases at J, with 6 bases between the two ends. Germline CDR1 reads SGHDT; CDR2 reads YYEEEE. The CDR3 runs 15 residues. The CDR3 protein is CASSLPNSGANVLTF. In DNA, the CDR3 is TGTGCCAGCAGCTTACCGAACTCTGGGGCCAACGTCCTGACTTTC.

The chain uses TRBV5-1 and TRBJ2-7; 8 positions agree with TRBD1. The germline CDR1 and CDR2 sequences are SGHRS and YFSETQ. The length of the CDR3 is 14 residues. Trimming cost V 7 bases and J 1 base; bases outside gene matches: 7. Here the CDR3 DNA reads TGCGCCAGCGGACCGGGACAGGCGTCCTACGAGCAGTACTTC. This sequence encodes CASGPGQASYEQYF.

The V call is TRBV2, the J call TRBJ2-1; 10 nucleotides line up with TRBD1. The CDR3 sequence is 15 residues long. Germline V gene sequence: CDR1 SNHLY, CDR2 FYNNEI. V gave up 6 bases and J gave up 2 bases; unmatched junction bases: 4. The CDR3 bases are TGTGCCAGCAGCACCGGGACAGGGGCCTACAATGAGCAGTTCTTC. It yields the protein CASSTGTGAYNEQFF.

The chain is built from TRBV14 and TRBJ1-1, with no clear D. Germline lookup yields CDR1 SGHDN and CDR2 FVKESK. This CDR3 comprises 13 residues. The V end lost 4 bases, the J end lost 0 bases, and 6 bases lay between the germline ends. The CDR3 DNA follows: TGTGCCAGCAGCCCTCACATGAACACTGAAGCTTTCTTT. Translated, it gives CASSPHMNTEAFF. Full variable domain (rest looked up from reference TRBV14 and TRBJ1-1): EAGVTQFPSHSVIEKGQTVTLRCDPISGHDNLYWYRRVMGKEIKFLLHFVKESKQDESGMPNNRFLAERTGGTYSTLKVQPAELEDSGVYFCASSPHMNTEAFFGQGTRLTVV.

DNA for the CDR3: TGTGCCAGCAGCTCGGGGACTAGCGGGGGGTACGAGCAGTACTTC. Translating gives CASSSGTSGGYEQYF. The chain has TRBV7-9 and TRBJ2-7; 15 bases align to TRBD2. J was trimmed by 4 bases and V by 4 bases; bases with no gene match: 2. CDR1 is SEHNR and CDR2 is FQNEAQ in the germline V gene (reference sequence). This CDR3 is built from 15 residues.

The chain carries TRBV12-3 or TRBV12-4 and TRBJ2-2; no clear D. The CDR3 runs to 13 residues. V gave up 6 bases and J gave up 1 base, with 6 bases separating them. CDR3: CASSIENTGELFF. In DNA form, the CDR3 reads TGTGCCAGCAGCATAGAGAACACCGGGGAGCTGTTTTTT.

The chain combines TRBV27 with TRBJ2-7; 10 bases fit TRBD1. The length of the CDR3 is 15 residues. Germline V gene data show CDR1 as MNHEY and CDR2 as SMNVEV (reference sequence). After removal of 1 base from V and 5 bases from J, the junction contained 5 bases not matched to a gene. As DNA, the CDR3 is TGTGCCAGCAGTTTATTGGGGGACAGGGGCCACGAGCAGTACTTC. It codes for CASSLLGDRGHEQYF.

V and J are TRBV2 and TRBJ2-4; 11 positions match TRBD2. The CDR3 totals 14 residues. Germline assignment: CDR1 SNHLY and CDR2 FYNNEI. V was pared by 1 base and J by 7 bases, with 0 bases of the junction left unmatched. In nucleotides, the CDR3 is TGTGCCAGCAGTGAAGGGACTAGCGGGAACATTCAGTACTTC. This encodes CASSEGTSGNIQYF. The full variable domain, with the rest looked up from reference TRBV2 and TRBJ2-4, is EPEVTQTPSHQVTQMGQEVILRCVPISNHLYFYWYRQILGQKVEFLVSFYNNEISEKSEIFDDQFSVERPDGSNFTLKIRSTKLEDSAMYFCASSEGTSGNIQYFGAGTRLSVL.

The V gene is TRBV9, the J gene TRBJ1-5, with D possibly matching TRBD1 (6 bases). V gave up 0 bases and J gave up 8 bases, with 12 bases separating them. Germline V gene data show CDR1 as SGDLS and CDR2 as YYNGEE. This CDR3 has 14 residues. CDR3 residues: CASSVEQGPEPQHF. CDR3 bases: TGTGCCAGCAGCGTAGAACAGGGACCGGAGCCCCAGCATTTT.

V usage is TRBV19 and J usage is TRBJ2-6; weak D call: TRBD2 (6 bases). CDR3 length equals 17 residues. The V end was cut by 3 bases, the J end by 4 bases, with 16 bases between. Germline V gene lookup returns CDR1 LNHDA and CDR2 SQIVND (reference sequence). The CDR3, as DNA: TGTGCCAGTAGTATCGACTGGACTAAACCCGGGGCCAACGTCCTGACTTTC. Amino acid sequence: CASSIDWTKPGANVLTF.

This sequence joins TRBV5-8 and TRBJ2-7, with 13 bases matching TRBD2. Looked up from germline, CDR1 is SGHTS and CDR2 is YDEGEE. The J segment lost 5 bases and the V segment lost 0 bases, leaving 8 bases of the junction unmatched. The CDR3 covers 17 residues. CDR3 sequence reads: CASSLVGLAGVVHEQYF. The CDR3 nucleotides read TGTGCCAGCAGCTTGGTAGGACTAGCGGGAGTTGTCCACGAGCAGTACTTC.

This rearrangement joins TRBV27 to TRBJ2-5, with 9 bases that match TRBD1. The CDR3 consists of 15 residues. CDR1 and CDR2 from the germline V gene are MNHEY and SMNVEV (reference sequence). Germline trimming cut 10 bases from V and 7 bases from J; bases unmatched to any gene: 16. This CDR3 reads CATHLYQRTGVTQYF. The CDR3 DNA reads as TGTGCCACCCACTTATACCAGCGGACAGGGGTGACCCAGTACTTC.

The chain couples TRBV6-5 to TRBJ2-3; perhaps TRBD2 as D (6 bases). Germline-derived CDR1 and CDR2 are MNHEY and SVGAGI. The CDR3 loop spans 15 amino acids. V was pared by 8 bases and J by 5 bases, with 20 bases between. CDR3 nucleotide sequence: TGTGCCAGCTCCCCGGGAGCCCGAAGGGAAGATACGCAGTATTTT. Translated: CASSPGARREDTQYF.

The rearrangement links TRBV20-1 to TRBJ1-6, with D unresolved. The V end was cut by 7 bases, the J end by 7 bases, with 14 bases between. Per germline, CDR1 DFQATT and CDR2 SNEGSKA (reference sequence). The CDR3 is 13 residues long. Here the CDR3 DNA reads TGCAGTGTCAGACGTCAGGAGAATTCACCCCTCCACTTT. Its translation: CSVRRQENSPLHF.

The V call is TRBV6-5, the J call TRBJ2-7; 11 bases line up with TRBD2. V lost 2 bases and J lost 0; bases outside the gene matches: 0. Per germline, CDR1 MNHEY and CDR2 SVGAGI. The CDR3 contains 15 residues. As DNA, the CDR3 is TGTGCCAGCAGTTACGGGACTAGCGGCTCCTACGAGCAGTACTTC. As protein: CASSYGTSGSYEQYF.

This rearrangement joins TRBV27 to TRBJ2-7; 10 bases are shared with TRBD2. Germline V lookup: CDR1 MNHEY, CDR2 SMNVEV (reference sequence). The CDR3 is made up of 15 amino acids. The junction had 9 bases not matched to a gene; V was cut back by 5 bases and J by 5 bases. The CDR3 coding sequence is TGTGCCAGCAGTCTAACGGCTAGCGGGAGTAACGAGCAGTACTTC. It is translated as CASSLTASGSNEQYF.

The V call is TRBV19, the J call TRBJ1-5; D is unclear. Germline CDR1 and CDR2: LNHDA and SQIVND (reference sequence). The germline V and J ends were trimmed by 0 bases and 3 bases, with 9 bases remaining between them. The CDR3 length is 15 residues. This CDR3 is CASSIDLTANQPQHF. CDR3 bases: TGTGCCAGTAGTATAGACCTAACAGCCAATCAGCCCCAGCATTTT.

This clonotype appeared a single time. This sequence joins TRBV27 and TRBJ2-1, with TRBD1 matching over 8 bases. V lost 4 bases and J lost 7; bases outside the gene matches: 3. CDR3 size: 13 residues. Germline-derived CDR1 and CDR2 are MNHEY and SMNVEV (reference sequence). Written as DNA, the CDR3 is TGTGCCAGCAGTTCACAGGGGGGAAATGAGCAGTTCTTC. Its protein is CASSSQGGNEQFF.

This chain links TRBV3-1 with TRBJ2-3; TRBD2 is a possible D gene (7 bases). Germline CDR1 reads LGHDT; CDR2 reads YNNKEL (reference sequence). This CDR3 region has 14 residues. V lost 4 bases and J lost 2, with 10 bases in between. The CDR3 bases are TGTGCCAGCAGCCCCGGGGGGCCCACAGATACGCAGTATTTT. Its translation: CASSPGGPTDTQYF.

This clonotype was found a few times. The rearrangement links TRBV28 to TRBJ2-7, with 7 bases lining up with TRBD1. Germline CDR1 MDHEN, CDR2 SYDVKM. The CDR3 spans 14 residues. V was clipped by 5 bases and J by 2 bases; unmatched bases: 6. CDR3 bases: TGTGCCAGCAGTCCCGGGACAGACCCCTACGAGCAGTACTTC. It yields the protein CASSPGTDPYEQYF. The full variable domain, with the rest looked up from reference TRBV28 and TRBJ2-7, is DVKVTQSSRYLVKRTGEKVFLECVQDMDHENMFWYRQDPGLGLRLIYFSYDVKMKEKGDIPEGYSVSREKKERFSLILESASTNQTSMYLCASSPGTDPYEQYFGPGTRLTVT.

V is TRBV30 and J is TRBJ2-7; D not certain. Germline V gene data show CDR1 as GTSNPN and CDR2 as SVGIG (reference sequence). This CDR3 has 15 residues. The V gene lost 0 bases and the J gene lost 2 bases, with 14 bases spanning the gap. The DNA for the CDR3 is TGTGCCTGGAGTGTAGGCAGCCCCGGTCCCTACGAGCAGTACTTC. It yields the protein CAWSVGSPGPYEQYF.

The rearrangement uses TRBV23-1 and TRBJ1-2; no reliable D call. TRBV23-1 is identified as an open reading frame with a role that is uncertain. This CDR3 contains 12 residues. V lost 5 bases and J 6 bases, leaving 10 bases between the germline ends. The CDR3 region is CASSYLFDGYTF. CDR3 nucleotide sequence: TGCGCCAGCAGTTATCTCTTTGATGGCTACACCTTC.

This clonotype has more than one count but fewer than ten. The V call is TRBV28, the J call TRBJ1-5, with D perhaps matching TRBD1 (6 bases). The CDR3 is 13 residues long. The V end lost 4 bases, the J end lost 2 bases, and 6 bases lay between the germline ends. Per germline, CDR1 MDHEN and CDR2 SYDVKM. The CDR3: CASSWTGNQPQHF. CDR3 sequence (DNA): TGTGCCAGCAGTTGGACAGGCAATCAGCCCCAGCATTTT.

The rearrangement uses TRBV13 and TRBJ1-3; D gene uncertain. The V gene lost 6 bases and the J gene lost 0 bases, with 15 bases spanning the gap. CDR3 length equals 16 residues. Germline CDR1 is PRHDT and CDR2 is FYEKMQ (reference sequence). DNA of the CDR3: TGTGCCAGCAGTCTTGGAGTTGTGATCTCTGGAAACACCATATATTTT. Its translation is CASSLGVVISGNTIYF.

This clonotype appeared a single time. This chain links TRBV6-5 with TRBJ1-2, with D perhaps matching TRBD1 (5 bases). Deletions cut 0 bases from V and 6 bases from J, with 8 bases between. The V gene's germline CDR1 is MNHEY and CDR2 SVGAGI. The CDR3 is made up of 13 amino acids. The CDR3 DNA reads as TGTGCCAGCAGTTACTCGTCAGGGAATGGCTACACCTTC. Residues: CASSYSSGNGYTF.